Below, 18 T cell receptor beta chains from the same sample are listed, as sequenced in a study of blood T cells in healthy people across ages. The use of a sample-barcoded 5' primer and a J-beta primer mix characterized a second PCR of roughly 7 to 11 cycles. Using its own MiXCR run on the 5' RACE reads, TCRdb lists one record per CDR3 protein. The sample has about 1,400,000 distinct CDR3 sequences; almost 60% are singletons. The sample consisted of blood. These TCRs come from a man in his late teens or twenties in good health.

The V gene is TRBV5-1, the J gene TRBJ2-7, with 7 positions matching TRBD1. Germline V gene data show CDR1 as SGHRS and CDR2 as YFSETQ. The CDR3 extends over 16 amino acids. After removal of 3 bases from V and 0 bases from J, the junction contained 9 bases not matched to a gene. The CDR3 protein is CASSWLGQSSSYEQYF. The CDR3 DNA is TGCGCCAGCAGCTGGCTGGGACAGAGCAGCTCCTACGAGCAGTACTTC.

This clonotype was recorded at least ten times. The rearrangement uses TRBV7-9 and TRBJ2-1, with 10 bases fitting TRBD1. CDR3 length: 13 amino acids. Trimming cost V 5 bases and J 7 bases; bases outside gene matches: 2. Germline loops: CDR1 SEHNR, CDR2 FQNEAQ (reference sequence). The CDR3 nucleotides read TGTGCCAGCAGCCGGACAGGGGGAAATGAGCAGTTCTTC. Translation: CASSRTGGNEQFF.

The chain joins TRBV28 to TRBJ1-4; D gene uncertain. The CDR3 has 15 amino acids. Germline loops: CDR1 MDHEN, CDR2 SYDVKM. V shed 5 bases and J shed 3 bases, with 13 bases lying between them. CDR3 coding DNA: TGTGCCAGCAGTCCCTGGGGAGAGCCTAATGAAAAACTGTTTTTT. This translates into CASSPWGEPNEKLFF.

The chain carries TRBV4-1 and TRBJ2-1, with TRBD1 identical over 8 bases. V lost 5 bases to trimming and J lost 9 bases; unmatched junction nucleotides: 15. Germline values: CDR1 MGHRA, CDR2 YSYEKL. The CDR3 length is 16 residues. The CDR3 DNA reads as TGCGCCAGCAGCGTCCTAAGGACAGGGTCCAGGAGTGAGCAGTTCTTC. Amino acid sequence: CASSVLRTGSRSEQFF.

This clonotype has more than one count but fewer than ten. The chain carries TRBV20-1 and TRBJ2-5; D perhaps matches TRBD1 (6 bases). The V gene's germline CDR1 is DFQATT and CDR2 SNEGSKA (reference sequence). Trimming shortened V by 6 bases and J by 1 base, and 9 bases separated the two germline ends. The CDR3 covers 12 residues. The CDR3 region has the DNA TGCAGTGCACCGGACAGCCAAGAGACCCAGTACTTC. Translated, it gives CSAPDSQETQYF.

This clonotype has more than one count but fewer than ten. The chain uses TRBV3-1 and TRBJ2-7; tentative D call: TRBD2 (6 bases). The V and J ends lost 8 bases and 3 bases respectively, with 17 bases between them. The CDR3 sequence is 14 residues long. CDR1 and CDR2 (germline): LGHDT, YNNKEL (reference sequence). In nucleotides, the CDR3 is TGTGCCAGCGCCTCTTCTTGGGGGGTCTACGAGCAGTACTTC. It codes for CASASSWGVYEQYF.

This chain links TRBV14 with TRBJ2-3; D perhaps matches TRBD2 (5 bases). Germline values: CDR1 SGHDN, CDR2 FVKESK. Trimming shortened V by 1 base and J by 2 bases, and 13 bases separated the two germline ends. The CDR3 spans 16 residues. The DNA for the CDR3 is TGTGCCAGCAGCCAAGTGCGGCAGACTAACACAGATACGCAGTATTTT. This gives the protein CASSQVRQTNTDTQYF.

This clonotype was detected only a few times. V gene TRBV5-6 combines with J gene TRBJ2-7; tentatively, D is TRBD1 (5 bases). The CDR3 has 14 residues. The V gene lost 6 bases and the J gene lost 2 bases, with 15 bases spanning the gap. Germline V CDR1 and CDR2: SGHDT, YYEEEE. The CDR3, as DNA: TGTGCCAGCAACCAACAGACAGTCGCCTACGAGCAGTACTTC. Its protein product is CASNQQTVAYEQYF.

J is TRBJ2-3 and V is TRBV7-2; TRBD2 might be the D (5 bases). The CDR3 extends over 15 amino acids. Germline CDR1 and CDR2: SGHTA and FQGNSA. V was cut by 6 bases and J by 1 base, with 14 bases left in between. CDR3 nucleotides: TGTGCCAGCAGACTAGGGATCTTAGGCACAGATACGCAGTATTTT. This codes for CASRLGILGTDTQYF.

In its sample, this clonotype was seen a few times. The chain has TRBV4-2 and TRBJ2-5, with D uncertain. Deletions cut 0 bases from V and 4 bases from J, with 12 bases between. Germline V lookup: CDR1 LGHNA, CDR2 YNFKEQ. The CDR3 loop spans 15 amino acids. The DNA for the CDR3 is TGTGCCAGCAGCCAAGATCCGGCCGAAGGAGAGACCCAGTACTTC. It encodes CASSQDPAEGETQYF.

This clonotype was observed many times. The V and J genes are TRBV5-1 and TRBJ2-7; D is unresolved. CDR1 is SGHRS and CDR2 is YFSETQ in the germline V gene. Trimming cost V 1 base and J 2 bases, with 7 bases left between them. CDR3 length: 13 residues. The chain's CDR3 is CASSLTETYEQYF. The CDR3 DNA sequence: TGCGCCAGCAGCTTGACGGAGACCTACGAGCAGTACTTC.

This clonotype was observed a handful of times. The chain has TRBV9 and TRBJ2-5; tentative D call: TRBD2 (5 bases). Germline assignment: CDR1 SGDLS and CDR2 YYNGEE. V dropped 4 bases and J dropped 1 base, with 20 bases sitting between them. The length of the CDR3 is 17 residues. CDR3 in DNA: TGTGCCAGCAGCCCACCGGCGGGCACCCATTTCCAAGAGACCCAGTACTTC. As protein: CASSPPAGTHFQETQYF.

This clonotype was picked up a small number of times. The rearrangement joins TRBV6-5 to TRBJ2-1; 7 bases are a match to TRBD2. Germline-derived CDR1 and CDR2 are MNHEY and SVGAGI. The V segment lost 6 bases and the J segment 8 bases; nucleotides outside the gene matches: 1. This CDR3 spans 11 amino acids. For the CDR3, the DNA is TGTGCCAGCAGGGGGGGGGATGAGCAGTTCTTC. Translation: CASRGGDEQFF.

This clonotype was counted a few times. V is TRBV6-2 or TRBV6-3 and J is TRBJ1-1; D ambiguous. Germline CDR1 and CDR2: MNHEY and SVGEGT. V lost 2 bases and J 3 bases, leaving 4 bases between the germline ends. The CDR3 contains 12 residues. CDR3 in amino acids: CASSYGYTEAFF. DNA for the CDR3: TGTGCCAGCAGTTACGGGTACACTGAAGCTTTCTTT.

CDR3 nucleotide sequence: TGCAGTGCTGGAGGGGGACAGGGGTGGGCTGAAGCTTTCTTT. Protein product: CSAGGGQGWAEAFF. This chain connects TRBV20-1 to TRBJ1-1; 10 bases align to TRBD1. V lost 5 bases to trimming and J lost 6 bases; unmatched junction nucleotides: 9. CDR3 size: 14 residues. Germline CDR1 and CDR2: DFQATT and SNEGSKA (reference sequence).

This clonotype was observed once. The genes are TRBV7-2 and TRBJ1-4; 10 bases map to TRBD1. V lost 5 bases to trimming and J lost 7 bases; unmatched junction nucleotides: 7. There are 15 residues in the CDR3. Germline V gene lookup returns CDR1 SGHTA and CDR2 FQGNSA. CDR3 sequence: CASSPTGTGAEKLFF. The CDR3 DNA reads as TGTGCCAGCAGCCCAACCGGGACAGGGGCTGAAAAACTGTTTTTT.

The chain couples TRBV12-3 or TRBV12-4 to TRBJ1-2, with D unclear. The CDR3 runs to 15 residues. Trimming took 3 bases from V and 5 from J, leaving 16 bases between them. The DNA of the CDR3 is TGTGCCAGCAGTTTTTCGAGAGGGTTCGTATATGGCTACACCTTC. Its protein is CASSFSRGFVYGYTF.

The rearrangement joins TRBV7-2 to TRBJ2-7; TRBD1 agrees at 9 bases. The CDR3 has 15 residues. The ends lost 5 bases at V and 3 bases at J; junction bases unmatched: 8. CDR1 SGHTA and CDR2 FQGNSA come from the germline V gene. The CDR3 is CASSPRQGGFYEQYF. The CDR3 DNA sequence: TGTGCCAGCAGCCCAAGACAGGGGGGTTTCTACGAGCAGTACTTC. The variable domain in full, with the rest retrieved from reference TRBV7-2 and TRBJ2-7, is GAGVSQSPSNKVTEKGKDVELRCDPISGHTALYWYRQSLGQGLEFLIYFQGNSAPDKSGLPSDRFSAERTGGSVSTLTIQRTQQEDSAVYLCASSPRQGGFYEQYFGPGTRLTVT.